This T cell receptor (beta chain) emerged from a study of blood T cells in healthy people across ages. Combining a sample-barcoded 5' primer with a J-beta primer mix, a second PCR ran for roughly 7 to 12 cycles. TCRdb re-called the 5' RACE reads with MiXCR, one entry per CDR3 protein. The table lists 2 million or so distinct CDR3 sequences, less than 50% of them singletons, with about 2.1% in the top ten. The germline V gene has CDR1 MDHEN and CDR2 SYDVKM. CDR3 size: 11 residues. The V end was cut by 10 bases, the J end by 7 bases, with 11 bases between. Source material: blood. The genes are TRBV28 and TRBJ2-1; a weak D match, TRBD2 (5 bases). This sequence originates from a woman aged 40 to 50 in good health. The CDR3 reads CATLRGNEQFF. CDR3 nucleotides: TGTGCCACCCTCCGAGGGAATGAGCAGTTCTTC.